Given below is one T cell receptor beta chain in context. Its antigen is currently not known. The sample holds no much larger clone one base away, and base qualities are not on file. This record belongs to a study of PD-1 blockade in classical Hodgkin lymphoma (TCRdb year 2020). Regarding the complete study: Nivolumab dosing was 3 mg/kg intravenously every 2 weeks, continuing until either disease progression or unacceptable toxicity. The study used CyTOF and TCR beta sequencing to define a peripheral blood immune signature of response to PD-1 blockade in classical Hodgkin lymphoma.

The investigation overall reported the following: Trial patients achieving complete response had baseline diversity similar to newly diagnosed patients, whereas partial responders and progressors had significantly lower diversity. Diversity was lower in patients who began nivolumab less than 1 year after ASCT, so these patients were left out of later analyses to avoid confounding by immune reconstitution. The study covered only a single clinical trial cohort, and the causes of the repertoire differences, possibly disease activity or prior therapy, were still not defined. A significant rise by C4D1 was seen in CD4+ but not CD8+ TCR diversity (p=0.0027 vs p=0.16), with the rise being most apparent in complete responders (p=0.02). Newly diagnosed patients were reported to have lower baseline TCR diversity than healthy donors, and relapsed/refractory patients were reported to have lower baseline TCR diversity still.

The Qiagen DNeasy kit was used to extract genomic DNA both from unsorted PBMCs and from the negatively selected CD4+ and CD8+ fractions. Amplification of TCR beta CDR3 regions was done by immunoSEQ multiplex PCR with primers that anneal to V and J segments. A synthetic immune receptor repertoire was used to minimize amplification bias, and remaining bias was computationally removed after sequencing. In the source study's methods: Custom Python scripts were used to quantify repertoire diversity as the Shannon entropy index. The unsorted, CD4+ and CD8+ repertoires were each analyzed separately, with the exception of combined analyses, where CD4+ and CD8+ sequences were merged in silico. Clonal expansion was defined as at least a 2-fold frequency increase after treatment relative to C1D1, with a pseudocount of 0.5 for undetected baseline clones. Singleton clones were defined as clones with 0 or 1 copy at C1D1, and non-singleton clones were defined as clones with 2 or more copies. Clones expanded in unsorted samples were labelled as CD4+, CD8+ or unknown by matching protein sequences in sorted samples from the same patient. Diversity changes from C1D1 to C4D1 were tested in paired samples using Wilcoxon tests. TCRdb provides this immuneACCESS table in a form limited to in-frame rearrangements. Some clones are lacking; in checked studies, under half of them reflect an unresolved V gene, and why the rest are absent is not known. The V and J calls and the clone size are those of that table, but D and trimming were determined from the DNA. For this sample there are under 60,000 clones; approximately 70% appear just once. The ten biggest clones cover about 10% of the sample.

The time point label for this specimen denotes: cycle 1 day 1 (C1D1), immediately before nivolumab initiation. Relapse after autologous stem cell transplantation had occurred in all trial patients, and cohorts A, B and C were distinguished by prior brentuximab vedotin exposure. The trial cohort included roughly 60 patients with relapsed/refractory classical Hodgkin lymphoma, and each patient had a best overall response of complete response, partial response or progressive disease. Trial patients were treated with single-agent nivolumab in the multi-cohort phase II CheckMate 205 trial. Best overall response was determined by an independent review committee according to the 2007 International Working Group response criteria. Trial PBMCs were collected immediately before nivolumab initiation (C1D1) and during therapy at cycle 2 day 1 and cycle 4 day 1. After peripheral blood was drawn into 8 mL Vacutainer Cell Preparation Tubes, PBMCs were isolated by centrifugation and then cryopreserved.

Via the germline V gene, CDR1 is SGDLS and CDR2 YYNGEE. The CDR3 has 15 amino acids, counting the end cysteine and phenylalanine. Solely the CDR3 DNA is kept, with 45 bases framed from the first base. V has 4 bases trimmed and J has 6 bases trimmed; junction bases matching no gene number 12. This TCR was recovered from a human donor with classical Hodgkin lymphoma. The sample consisted of peripheral blood mononuclear cells (PBMCs), taken at baseline. The chain links TRBV9 with TRBJ1-2; TRBD1 fits 7 bases in the junction. In nucleotides, the sequence is TGTGCCAGCAGCACCCTCACAGGGGATCGCGATGGCTACACCTTC. This is translated as CASSTLTGDRDGYTF.